A selection of T cell receptor beta chains follows, all from one sample in a study of CD8 T cell repertoires and HIV-1 epitope variants. No antigens are known for them. Sequencing used immunoSEQ multiplex PCR; TCRdb keeps in-frame clones, though not all of them. The sample lists about 1,100 clones; about 70% were seen once. Sequencing was carried out using cultured CD8+ T cells derived from PBMCs. These receptors originate from a male donor with HIV. Each CDR3 is given with its conserved first and last residue. Each record gives: D gene, V gene, clone size, J gene, CDR3 DNA, CDR3 protein. A D gene is named only where the DNA matches it firmly. Clone sizes are given selectively: once, few, many, or a class where the clone is expanded.

d_gene: .; v_gene: TRBV7-9; abundance: .; j_gene: TRBJ1-3; CDR3nt: TGTGCCAGCAGCCCGCCTATGGGTGGAAACACCATATATTTT; CDR3aa: CASSPPMGGNTIYF
d_gene: TRBD1; v_gene: TRBV5-1; abundance: .; j_gene: TRBJ1-2; CDR3nt: TGCGCCAGCAGCTTGGCACAGGGGGGCTATGGCTACACCTTC; CDR3aa: CASSLAQGGYGYTF
d_gene: TRBD1; v_gene: TRBV28; abundance: .; j_gene: TRBJ2-7; CDR3nt: TGTGCCATCTCGGACAGGGGGCTTTCCTACGAGCAGTACTTC; CDR3aa: CAISDRGLSYEQYF
d_gene: TRBD1; v_gene: TRBV27; abundance: .; j_gene: TRBJ1-2; CDR3nt: TGTGCCAGCAGTCTAGGGGGCGCCGGTGGCTACACCTTC; CDR3aa: CASSLGGAGGYTF
d_gene: TRBD1; v_gene: TRBV4-3; abundance: .; j_gene: TRBJ1-2; CDR3nt: TGCGCCAGCAGCCAAGATCTGGACAGGCTCTATGGCTACACCTTC; CDR3aa: CASSQDLDRLYGYTF
d_gene: .; v_gene: TRBV5-4; abundance: .; j_gene: TRBJ1-2; CDR3nt: TGTGCCAGCAGCTCGCCCGCCGGGACAACTTATGGCTACACCTTC; CDR3aa: CASSSPAGTTYGYTF
d_gene: .; v_gene: TRBV19; abundance: .; j_gene: TRBJ1-4; CDR3nt: TGTGCCAGTAGTCCCCGACTTACAACTAATGAAAAACTGTTTTTT; CDR3aa: CASSPRLTTNEKLFF
d_gene: TRBD2; v_gene: TRBV6-4; abundance: .; j_gene: TRBJ2-1; CDR3nt: TGTGCCAGCAGTGCTAGCGGGGGCTCCTACAATGAGCAGTTCTTC; CDR3aa: CASSASGGSYNEQFF
d_gene: .; v_gene: TRBV5-1; abundance: .; j_gene: TRBJ2-7; CDR3nt: TGCGCCAGCAGCTTGTTAAGTGGATCAGCCTACGAGCAGTACTTC; CDR3aa: CASSLLSGSAYEQYF
d_gene: .; v_gene: TRBV28; abundance: .; j_gene: TRBJ2-7; CDR3nt: TGTGCCAGCAGTTCAGACTCCTACGAGCAGTACTTC; CDR3aa: CASSSDSYEQYF
d_gene: .; v_gene: TRBV28; abundance: .; j_gene: TRBJ1-4; CDR3nt: TGTGCCAGCAGTCTTGGACAGCCTTTGGGTGAAAAACTGTTTTTT; CDR3aa: CASSLGQPLGEKLFF
d_gene: .; v_gene: TRBV7-8; abundance: .; j_gene: TRBJ2-1; CDR3nt: TGTGCCAGCAGCTTAACACAGGGCCCCTCGGATGAGCAGTTCTTC; CDR3aa: CASSLTQGPSDEQFF
d_gene: TRBD1; v_gene: TRBV7-9; abundance: .; j_gene: TRBJ2-1; CDR3nt: TGTGCCAGCAGGCAGGGGGCTGTCGATGAGCAGTTCTTC; CDR3aa: CASRQGAVDEQFF
d_gene: .; v_gene: TRBV28; abundance: few; j_gene: TRBJ1-1; CDR3nt: TGTGCCAGCAGGTCAGAGGCAAATGGGGACTATGAAGCTTTCTTT; CDR3aa: CASRSEANGDYEAFF
d_gene: TRBD1; v_gene: TRBV5-1; abundance: .; j_gene: TRBJ1-5; CDR3nt: TGCGCCAGCAGCCTAACACCAAAACGGGACAGGGTCAATCAGCCCCAGCATTTT; CDR3aa: CASSLTPKRDRVNQPQHF
d_gene: .; v_gene: TRBV23-1; abundance: few; j_gene: TRBJ2-2; CDR3nt: TGCGCCAGCAGTCAATCGACCCTCTACACCGGGGAGCTGTTTTTT; CDR3aa: CASSQSTLYTGELFF
d_gene: .; v_gene: TRBV5-6; abundance: .; j_gene: TRBJ2-2; CDR3nt: TGTGCCAGCAGCCCAGGGTTCGCGAACACCGGGGAGCTGTTTTTT; CDR3aa: CASSPGFANTGELFF
d_gene: .; v_gene: TRBV5-4; abundance: .; j_gene: TRBJ2-5; CDR3nt: TGTGCCAGCAGCTTAGCTCGGGAGACCCAGTACTTC; CDR3aa: CASSLARETQYF
d_gene: TRBD2; v_gene: TRBV9; abundance: .; j_gene: TRBJ2-1; CDR3nt: TGTGCCAGCAGAGAGACTAGCGGGAGTGCCAATGAGCAGTTCTTC; CDR3aa: CASRETSGSANEQFF
d_gene: TRBD1; v_gene: TRBV9; abundance: .; j_gene: TRBJ1-2; CDR3nt: TGTGCCAGCAGCCCGGCAGGGGGTCGGGGCTATGGCTACACCTTC; CDR3aa: CASSPAGGRGYGYTF
d_gene: .; v_gene: TRBV6-1; abundance: .; j_gene: TRBJ2-6; CDR3nt: TGTGCCAGCAGTGAAGCGACGAGGGTGACAGGCACTGCCAACGTCCTGACTTTC; CDR3aa: CASSEATRVTGTANVLTF
d_gene: .; v_gene: TRBV18; abundance: .; j_gene: TRBJ2-5; CDR3nt: TGTGCCAGCTCACCAGGACTTTCCCAAGAGACCCAGTACTTC; CDR3aa: CASSPGLSQETQYF
d_gene: TRBD1; v_gene: TRBV6-5; abundance: .; j_gene: TRBJ2-5; CDR3nt: TGTGCCAGCAGGGGGACAGGCATGCAAGAGACCCAGTACTTC; CDR3aa: CASRGTGMQETQYF
d_gene: .; v_gene: TRBV27; abundance: .; j_gene: TRBJ1-2; CDR3nt: TGTGCCAGCAGTTTATACGGTGAGGACTATGGCTACACCTTC; CDR3aa: CASSLYGEDYGYTF
d_gene: TRBD1; v_gene: TRBV28; abundance: .; j_gene: TRBJ2-1; CDR3nt: TGTGCCAGCAGTCCAGGGGGAAGTGAGCAGTTCTTC; CDR3aa: CASSPGGSEQFF
d_gene: .; v_gene: TRBV29-1; abundance: .; j_gene: TRBJ2-1; CDR3nt: TGCAGCGTTGAAGTTCAGACTAGAGACAATGAGCAGTTCTTC; CDR3aa: CSVEVQTRDNEQFF